What follows describes a single TCR beta chain. What it binds is not known. This sample is part of a study of cytomegalovirus exposure and HLA in healthy donors. Study-wide results and caveats: Across donors, sequencing depth was assumed by presence/absence analyses to be roughly uniform.

Trimming cost V 6 bases and J 0 bases, with 16 bases left between them. This CDR3 spans 15 amino acids. Germline CDR1 reads SGHDT; CDR2 reads YYEEEE. Vbeta (60) and Jbeta (13) primers were used in the PCR. The protocol was immunoSEQ multiplex PCR, while the TCRdb copy is restricted to in-frame clones and leaves out a portion. The table has 150,000 to 200,000 clones, approximately 80% seen once. Sequences were obtained from PBMCs. This chain joins TRBV5-6 and TRBJ2-7; a possible D gene is TRBD1 (6 bases). The clonotype was recovered from a woman in her thirties in good health and CMV-seropositive. The DNA for the CDR3 is TGTGCCAGCACTCTATCAGGGGTTTCCTCCTACGAGCAGTACTTC. Its translation: CASTLSGVSSYEQYF.